This passage covers 13 T cell receptor beta chains from one sample sequenced in a study of blood T cell repertoires in COVID-19. Assay used: immunoSEQ multiplex PCR; TCRdb lists only in-frame clones, some missing. The repertoire holds more than 400,000 clones, with approximately 83% as singletons. The sequencing sample was made of peripheral blood. The receptors shown here come from a human donor in a cohort sampled during active COVID-19.

The chain joins TRBV6-2 or TRBV6-3 to TRBJ1-5; D unresolved. This CDR3 has 13 residues. V was clipped by 5 bases and J by 2 bases, with 7 bases between them. Germline CDR1 and CDR2: MNHEY and SVGEGT. CDR3 nucleotide sequence: TGTGCCAGCAGTCGGGATGGCAATCAGCCCCAGCATTTT. It is translated as CASSRDGNQPQHF.

The chain carries TRBV27 and TRBJ1-1; TRBD1 agrees at 9 bases. Per the germline V gene, CDR1 is MNHEY and CDR2 is SMNVEV (reference sequence). J lost 11 bases, V lost 1 base, and 8 bases had no gene match. The CDR3 is made up of 14 amino acids. The CDR3 DNA reads as TGTGCCAGCAGTTTATTAGGACAGGGGAGGTTGGCTTTCTTT. Translated, it gives CASSLLGQGRLAFF.

The V call is TRBV6-9, the J call TRBJ2-3, with 8 bases that match TRBD2. V dropped 1 base and J dropped 4; count of bases not matched to a gene: 4. The length of the CDR3 is 15 residues. The V gene's germline CDR1 is MNHGY and CDR2 SVAAGI. In nucleotides, the CDR3 is TGTGCCAGCAGTTATTACGGGAGGGCCTCAGATACGCAGTATTTT. It encodes CASSYYGRASDTQYF.

In this sample, this clone turned up once. The genes are TRBV7-3 and TRBJ1-3; D is uncertain. Germline lookup yields CDR1 SGHTA and CDR2 FQGTGA. The CDR3 has 14 amino acids. With 5 bases removed from V and 0 bases from J, the gap between germline ends came to 8 bases. The CDR3 sequence: CASSATRSGNTIYF. DNA of the CDR3: TGTGCCAGCAGCGCTACCCGCTCTGGAAACACCATATATTTT. Supplemented by reference TRBV7-3 and TRBJ1-3, the full variable domain reads GAGVSQTPSNKVTEKGKYVELRCDPISGHTALYWYRQSLGQGPEFLIYFQGTGAADDSGLPNDRFFAVRPEGSVSTLKIQRTERGDSAVYLCASSATRSGNTIYFGEGSWLTVV.

DNA of the CDR3: TGCGCCAGCAGCTTGCTTCCTAGTAGCTACGAGCAGTACTTC. It translates to CASSLLPSSYEQYF. The chain is built from TRBV5-1 and TRBJ2-7; no reliable D call. CDR1 and CDR2 (germline): SGHRS, YFSETQ. Trimming removed 1 base at V and 3 bases at J, with 11 bases between. The CDR3 loop spans 14 amino acids.

Comment on this clone: The sample has other DNA sequences that encode this CDR3 too. The V call is TRBV5-1, the J call TRBJ2-1, with 8 bases matching TRBD1. Germline loops: CDR1 SGHRS, CDR2 YFSETQ. After removal of 0 bases from V and 4 bases from J, the junction contained 6 bases not matched to a gene. CDR3 length: 16 amino acids. CDR3 sequence reads: CASSLEGQGSYNEQFF. CDR3 DNA: TGCGCCAGCAGCTTGGAAGGACAGGGCTCGTACAATGAGCAGTTCTTC.

The chain recombines TRBV11-2 with TRBJ2-7; 8 bases match TRBD1. J lost 1 base, V lost 6 bases, and 8 bases had no gene match. This CDR3 spans 15 amino acids. CDR1 and CDR2 from the germline V gene are SGHAT and FQNNGV. CDR3 bases: TGTGCCAGCAGACCCCCAGGACAGGGTTCCTACGAGCAGTACTTC. Its protein product is CASRPPGQGSYEQYF.

The V gene is TRBV6-5, the J gene TRBJ2-7; no clear D. The length of the CDR3 is 14 residues. V was clipped by 6 bases and J by 2 bases, with 14 bases between them. The germline V gene has CDR1 MNHEY and CDR2 SVGAGI. The CDR3 region has the DNA TGTGCCAGCAGCCTGACAAACATACCCTACGAGCAGTACTTC. Its protein is CASSLTNIPYEQYF.

This chain joins TRBV5-1 and TRBJ1-1, with D possibly TRBD1 on 6 matching bases. This CDR3 has 15 amino acids. V dropped 4 bases and J dropped 3 bases, with 16 bases sitting between them. CDR1 SGHRS and CDR2 YFSETQ come from the germline V gene. CDR3: CASSISRGRDTEAFF. The CDR3 bases are TGCGCCAGCAGCATTTCCAGGGGTCGCGACACTGAAGCTTTCTTT.

V gene TRBV11-2 combines with J gene TRBJ2-7; TRBD1 might be the D (5 bases). V was cut by 5 bases and J by 7 bases, with 21 bases left in between. The germline gives CDR1 SGHAT, CDR2 FQNNGV. The CDR3 length is 15 residues. CDR3 region: CASSPVQERWREQYF. The CDR3 DNA sequence: TGTGCCAGCAGCCCGGTACAGGAGCGATGGCGGGAGCAGTACTTC. The whole variable domain, remainder taken from reference TRBV11-2 and TRBJ2-7, is EAGVAQSPRYKIIEKRQSVAFWCNPISGHATLYWYQQILGQGPKLLIQFQNNGVVDDSQLPKDRFSAERLKGVDSTLKIQPAKLEDSAVYLCASSPVQERWREQYFGPGTRLTVT.

The chain employs TRBV10-3 and TRBJ2-7; 7 bases align to TRBD2. The V gene's germline CDR1 is ENHRY and CDR2 SYGVKD. The V gene end was trimmed by 8 bases and the J gene end by 0 bases; junction bases not matched to a gene: 1. CDR3 size: 12 residues. CDR3 in amino acids: CAIGEGSYEQYF. The DNA for the CDR3 is TGTGCCATCGGGGAGGGCTCCTACGAGCAGTACTTC.

V gene TRBV6-5 combines with J gene TRBJ2-7; D not certain. Between the trimmed V and J ends, which lost 4 bases and 4 bases, there was a span of 8 bases. Germline V gene data show CDR1 as MNHEY and CDR2 as SVGAGI. The CDR3 has 12 residues. The CDR3 nucleotides read TGTGCCAGCAGTTCCTACTTGTACGAGCAGTACTTC. Translated: CASSSYLYEQYF.

V and J are TRBV3-1 (or the pseudogene TRBV3-2) and TRBJ2-7; 8 nucleotides agree with TRBD2. The CDR3 runs 16 residues. J lost 0 bases, V lost 5 bases, and 9 bases had no gene match. Germline V gene data show CDR1 as LGHDT and CDR2 as YNNKEL (reference sequence). The DNA of the CDR3 is TGTGCCAGCAGCGATCATGGACTAGCCTACTCCTACGAGCAGTACTTC. Protein sequence: CASSDHGLAYSYEQYF.